This T cell receptor (beta chain) was captured in a study of regulatory T cells. Study results and limitations: Skewed V and J usage and few unique V-J pairs marked patient repertoires, most in Tregs. Hydrophobic residues at CDR3 positions 6 and 7 were enriched in conventional CD4+ T cells of CD3G-deficient patients.

The PCR used 52 TRBV and 13 TRBJ primers. Here immunoSEQ multiplex PCR was the method, and the copy in TCRdb shows in-frame clones only, minus some. The sample carries some 15,000 clones, roughly 82% recorded once. Every patient with CD3G deficiency had evidence of autoimmunity. Patients, 2 to 39 years old, had expanded memory T-cell proportions. Regulatory (CD25-high CD127-low) and conventional (CD25-low CD127-high) CD4+ T cells were sorted separately. With regard to this clone: Its antigen is still unknown.

This receptor was taken from a person between 30 and 45 years old with CD3G deficiency. Specimen: conventional CD4+ T cells sorted from blood.

This chain's CDR3 is CASSSFGSGGYTF. The CDR3 DNA follows: TGTGCCAGCAGTTCTTTCGGGTCTGGGGGCTACACCTTC. The chain couples TRBV28 to TRBJ1-2; D unresolved. CDR1 MDHEN and CDR2 SYDVKM come from the germline V gene. V was shortened by 4 bases and J by 8 bases, with 14 bases between the two germline ends. This CDR3 is built from 13 residues.